This passage covers 15 T cell receptor beta chains from one sample sequenced in a study of blood T cell repertoires in COVID-19. TCRdb keeps only in-frame clones here, not all; method: immunoSEQ multiplex PCR. The sample holds some 130,000 clones, roughly 90% seen once. The sample was peripheral blood. The source is a man in his sixties with COVID-19, enrolled during active disease.

The chain combines TRBV7-9 with TRBJ1-4; D is possibly TRBD1 (5 bases). The CDR3 spans 16 residues. Germline V gives CDR1 SEHNR, CDR2 FQNEAQ (reference sequence). Trimming shortened V by 4 bases and J by 5 bases, and 17 bases separated the two germline ends. The CDR3 sequence: CASSSSDRRPNEKLFF. CDR3 nucleotide sequence: TGTGCCAGCAGCTCCTCCGACAGAAGACCCAATGAAAAACTGTTTTTT. Variable domain in full (rest from reference TRBV7-9 and TRBJ1-4): DTGVSQNPRHKITKRGQNVTFRCDPISEHNRLYWYRQTLGQGPEFLTYFQNEAQLEKSRLLSDRFSAERPKGSFSTLEIQRTEQGDSAMYLCASSSSDRRPNEKLFFGSGTQLSVL.

The CDR3 DNA follows: TGTGCCGCTAATACAGGGGCTATGAACACTGAAGCTTTCTTT. As protein: CAANTGAMNTEAFF. The chain is built from TRBV2 and TRBJ1-1, with 7 bases matching TRBD1. Germline lookup yields CDR1 SNHLY and CDR2 FYNNEI. With 11 bases clipped from V and 0 bases from J, the junction kept 9 bases outside the gene matches. This CDR3 is 14 amino acids long.

The chain has TRBV23-1 and TRBJ1-5; 8 bases match TRBD1. TRBV23-1 is designated an ORF whose function remains uncertain. Losses at the gene ends were 7 bases for V and 9 bases for J; bases not matched to a gene: 8. This CDR3 region has 13 residues. The CDR3 reads CASTGTGVWPQHF. The CDR3 nucleotides read TGCGCCAGCACCGGGACAGGCGTATGGCCCCAGCATTTT.

CDR3: CASSNGTRGWVAEQYF. In DNA form, the CDR3 reads TGTGCCAGTAGTAACGGAACCAGGGGTTGGGTAGCCGAGCAGTACTTC. The chain has TRBV19 and TRBJ2-7; perhaps TRBD1 as D (6 bases). The CDR3 is 16 residues long. The germline gives CDR1 LNHDA, CDR2 SQIVND (reference sequence). The V end was cut by 4 bases, the J end by 6 bases, with 22 bases between.

This chain links TRBV19 with TRBJ1-4; tentatively, D is TRBD1 (5 bases). V was clipped by 6 bases and J by 2 bases, with 10 bases between them. The CDR3 has 14 amino acids. The germline gives CDR1 LNHDA, CDR2 SQIVND (reference sequence). This CDR3 is CASRETDTNEKLFF. In nucleotides, the CDR3 is TGTGCCAGTAGGGAGACAGATACTAATGAAAAACTGTTTTTT.

The V gene is TRBV9, the J gene TRBJ2-1; D remains unclear. The CDR3 has 15 amino acids. The V end lost 0 bases, the J end lost 1 base, and 8 bases lay between the germline ends. Germline CDR1 and CDR2: SGDLS and YYNGEE. CDR3 residues: CASSVGGISYNEQFF. CDR3 DNA: TGTGCCAGCAGCGTAGGAGGTATTTCCTACAATGAGCAGTTCTTC.

The chain recombines TRBV16 with TRBJ1-4; tentatively, D is TRBD1 (5 bases). The CDR3 length is 16 residues. V was clipped by 4 bases and J by 0 bases, with 12 bases between them. Germline CDR1 reads KGHSY; CDR2 reads FQNENV. Written as DNA, the CDR3 is TGTGCCAGCAGCCCGGGGGACCCGGCAACTAATGAAAAACTGTTTTTT. Encoded protein: CASSPGDPATNEKLFF.

This sequence joins TRBV6-5 and TRBJ1-2, with 9 positions matching TRBD1. The CDR3 sequence is 15 residues long. CDR1 and CDR2 from the germline V gene are MNHEY and SVGAGI. The J segment lost 0 bases and the V segment lost 6 bases, leaving 5 bases of the junction unmatched. CDR3 DNA: TGTGCCAGCAGACCGGGACAGGGCTCTAACTATGGCTACACCTTC. The encoded protein is CASRPGQGSNYGYTF.

Worth noting for this clone: Relative to the germline gene, one junction end is altered; a read error may explain this. This chain joins TRBV3-1 (or the pseudogene TRBV3-2) and TRBJ1-1; weak D call: TRBD1 (5 bases). From germline, CDR1 is LGHDT and CDR2 YNNKEL (reference sequence). The CDR3 consists of 11 residues. This CDR3 reads CASSPGSEAFF. The CDR3 region has the DNA TGTGCCAGCAGCCCAGGGTCTGAGGCTTTCTTT.

The V gene is TRBV6-5, the J gene TRBJ1-1; 10 nucleotides agree with TRBD1. CDR3 length: 13 residues. Germline CDR1 MNHEY, CDR2 SVGAGI. Trimming at V came to 6 bases and at J to 9 bases, leaving 7 bases not matched to a gene. The CDR3 DNA sequence: TGTGCCAGCAGCATAGACAGGGGGCGGCAAGCTTTCTTT. It translates to CASSIDRGRQAFF.

Only a few counts were recorded for this clone. J is TRBJ2-1 and V is TRBV30; 8 nucleotides line up with TRBD2. Germline V CDR1 and CDR2: GTSNPN, SVGIG (reference sequence). CDR3 length: 14 amino acids. V lost 1 base and J lost 4; bases outside the gene matches: 3. The DNA of the CDR3 is TGTGCCTGGAGTGGGGCGGGGGGATACAATGAGCAGTTCTTC. It specifies CAWSGAGGYNEQFF. Full variable domain (remainder filled in from reference TRBV30 and TRBJ2-1): SQTIHQWPATLVQPVGSPLSLECTVEGTSNPNLYWYRQAAGRGLQLLFYSVGIGQISSEVPQNLSASRPQDRQFILSSKKLLLSDSGFYLCAWSGAGGYNEQFFGPGTRLTVL.

This clone appeared a few times. V gene TRBV5-5 combines with J gene TRBJ2-7; 9 nucleotides line up with TRBD1. Germline loops: CDR1 SGHKS, CDR2 YYEKEE (reference sequence). The CDR3 is 14 amino acids. The ends lost 4 bases at V and 4 bases at J; junction bases unmatched: 6. The CDR3 DNA sequence: TGTGCCAGCAGCCTAACAGGGGGCTGGTACGAGCAGTACTTC. Protein product: CASSLTGGWYEQYF.

The V gene is TRBV6-2 or TRBV6-3, the J gene TRBJ1-1; TRBD1 matches 10 bases. Germline CDR1 and CDR2: MNHEY and SVGEGT. This CDR3 has 19 amino acids. Unmatched junction bases numbered 12, after V lost 2 bases and J lost 0 bases. For the CDR3, the DNA is TGTGCCAGCAGTTACCCCGGGGACAGGGGACCTTTTATGAACACTGAAGCTTTCTTT. As protein: CASSYPGDRGPFMNTEAFF.

The V and J genes are TRBV7-3 and TRBJ1-5; unclear D gene. Germline V gene data show CDR1 as SGHTA and CDR2 as FQGTGA. Deletions cut 5 bases from V and 0 bases from J, with 5 bases between. The CDR3 length is 13 residues. The CDR3 spells CASSPNSNQPQHF. The CDR3 bases are TGTGCCAGCAGCCCTAATAGCAATCAGCCCCAGCATTTT. The full variable domain, in which reference TRBV7-3 and TRBJ1-5 provide the parts outside the CDR3, is GAGVSQTPSNKVTEKGKYVELRCDPISGHTALYWYRQSLGQGPEFLIYFQGTGAADDSGLPNDRFFAVRPEGSVSTLKIQRTERGDSAVYLCASSPNSNQPQHFGDGTRLSIL.

This sequence joins TRBV5-1 and TRBJ2-7; possibly TRBD1 for D (6 bases). Germline assignment: CDR1 SGHRS and CDR2 YFSETQ. This CDR3 spans 12 amino acids. Trimming cost V 3 bases and J 6 bases, with 10 bases left between them. The CDR3 DNA follows: TGCGCCAGCAGCTACGGACAGAGCGAGCAGTACTTC. Its translation is CASSYGQSEQYF.